Presented here are 12 T cell receptor beta chains from one specimen sequenced in a study of T cells in Graves' hyperthyroidism and ophthalmopathy. Amplification targeted TCR beta CDR3 regions from RNA transcripts. First-round RT-PCR of the TCR CDR3 relied on the HTBI primer set. TCRdb processed the multiplex PCR reads anew with MiXCR; each CDR3 protein has one entry. Of around 520,000 distinct CDR3 sequences in the sample, approximately 25% were seen once. Sequenced material: blood. The receptors come from a woman in her twenties or thirties with Graves' ophthalmopathy.

The rearrangement links TRBV25-1 to TRBJ2-5, with 9 bases matching TRBD2. The V gene's germline CDR1 is MGHDK and CDR2 SYGVNS. This CDR3 comprises 15 residues. V was clipped by 1 base and J by 5 bases; unmatched bases: 5. DNA for the CDR3: TGTGCCAGCAGTGAATTGCCTAGCGGGAACGAGACCCAGTACTTC. Protein sequence: CASSELPSGNETQYF.

The chain carries TRBV15 and TRBJ1-1; no definite D call. Germline CDR1 reads LNHNV; CDR2 reads YYDKDF (reference sequence). V was shortened by 3 bases and J by 3 bases, with 11 bases between the two germline ends. The CDR3 runs 14 residues. In nucleotides, the CDR3 is TGTGCCACCAGCAGCGGAACGGCGGACACTGAAGCTTTCTTT. The encoded protein is CATSSGTADTEAFF.

In its sample, this clonotype was seen a few times. The chain uses TRBV7-2 and TRBJ2-7; the D gene could be TRBD1 or TRBD2 (5 bases each). Looked up from germline, CDR1 is SGHTA and CDR2 is FQGNSA. Trimming stripped 6 bases from V and 5 bases from J, with 17 bases between. The CDR3 spans 14 residues. The CDR3: CASRGDLNSHEQYF. CDR3 DNA: TGTGCCAGCAGGGGGGACCTAAATTCCCACGAGCAGTACTTC.

This clonotype appeared a few times. One junction end does not reproduce the germline sequence, and a read error may be involved. The rearrangement links TRBV6-1 to TRBJ1-1; D is unclear. The CDR3 sequence is 13 residues long. Germline-derived CDR1 and CDR2 are MNHNS and SASEGT. As DNA, the CDR3 is TGTGCCAGCAGTGTGGACTCGAACAGTGAAGCTTTCTTT. It translates to CASSVDSNSEAFF.

The chain links TRBV6-4 to TRBJ2-1; the match to TRBD2 covers 8 bases. Unmatched junction bases numbered 9, after V lost 5 bases and J lost 6 bases. The length of the CDR3 is 15 residues. In germline, CDR1 is MRHNA, CDR2 SNTAGT. The DNA of the CDR3 is TGTGCCAGCAGTACTTGGGGACTAGGGGCCAATGAGCAGTTCTTC. Its translation: CASSTWGLGANEQFF.

This clonotype was observed many times. The rearrangement joins TRBV6-1 to TRBJ2-7; no firm D call. V lost 3 bases to trimming and J lost 3 bases, with 9 bases between them. Germline CDR1 reads MNHNS; CDR2 reads SASEGT. The CDR3 is 13 residues long. The CDR3 reads CASSDTANYEQYF. As DNA, the CDR3 is TGTGCCAGCAGTGACACAGCGAACTACGAGCAGTACTTC.

This clonotype was recorded at least ten times. The chain combines TRBV6-2 or TRBV6-3 with TRBJ1-5; TRBD1 agrees at 8 bases. After removal of 2 bases from V and 3 bases from J, the junction contained 12 bases not matched to a gene. Germline CDR1 and CDR2: MNHEY and SVGEGT. This CDR3 has 18 residues. The CDR3 sequence: CASSYPPAPDRANQPQHF. In DNA form, the CDR3 reads TGTGCCAGCAGTTACCCTCCTGCCCCGGACAGGGCCAATCAGCCCCAGCATTTT.

In its sample, this clonotype was seen many times. This chain connects TRBV7-8 to TRBJ1-1, with 10 bases matching TRBD1. This CDR3 comprises 16 residues. Trimming at V came to 2 bases and at J to 5 bases, leaving 8 bases not matched to a gene. Looked up from germline, CDR1 is SGHVS and CDR2 is FQNEAQ. The CDR3 bases are TGTGCCAGCAGCTTAACCCCGGGACAGGGGTGGACTGAAGCTTTCTTT. Translating gives CASSLTPGQGWTEAFF.

This clonotype was found many times. The V and J genes are TRBV28 and TRBJ2-7, with D perhaps TRBD2 (6 bases). In germline, CDR1 is MDHEN, CDR2 SYDVKM. Trimming took off 5 bases at V and 4 bases at J, with 12 bases between the two ends. This CDR3 spans 13 amino acids. CDR3 amino acids: CASSTGGVYEQYF. The CDR3 DNA is TGTGCCAGCAGTACAGGAGGGGTATACGAGCAGTACTTC. Supplemented by reference TRBV28 and TRBJ2-7, the full variable domain reads DVKVTQSSRYLVKRTGEKVFLECVQDMDHENMFWYRQDPGLGLRLIYFSYDVKMKEKGDIPEGYSVSREKKERFSLILESASTNQTSMYLCASSTGGVYEQYFGPGTRLTVT.

This clonotype was found many times. V usage is TRBV6-5 and J usage is TRBJ2-7, with D perhaps TRBD1 (6 bases). The CDR3 totals 15 residues. The germline V gene encodes CDR1 MNHEY and CDR2 SVGAGI. Trimming pared 8 bases from V and 2 bases from J, leaving 19 bases between. The CDR3 here is CASRVRRGFTYEQYF. CDR3 bases: TGTGCCAGCCGGGTGCGCAGGGGATTTACCTACGAGCAGTACTTC.

This clonotype was recorded a few times. The chain has TRBV7-9 and TRBJ2-7, with D unresolved. V dropped 5 bases and J dropped 3 bases, with 17 bases sitting between them. CDR3 length equals 15 residues. CDR1 is SEHNR, CDR2 FQNEAQ, per germline (reference sequence). The CDR3 region is CASSPTRLGVYEQYF. The CDR3 DNA reads TGTGCCAGCAGCCCTACACGGTTAGGCGTCTACGAGCAGTACTTC.

The V and J genes are TRBV6-1 and TRBJ1-5; possibly TRBD1 for D (6 bases). Per the germline V gene, CDR1 is MNHNS and CDR2 is SASEGT. V shed 4 bases and J shed 5 bases, with 18 bases lying between them. The CDR3 is made up of 16 amino acids. Here the CDR3 DNA reads TGTGCCAGCAGTGCCACCACGACAGGTTTCTATCAGCCCCAGCATTTT. Encoded protein: CASSATTTGFYQPQHF.